This is a list of T cell receptor beta chains from one sample in a study of T cells in Graves' hyperthyroidism and ophthalmopathy. TCRdb re-called the multiplex PCR reads with MiXCR, one entry per CDR3 protein. The sample lists about 480,000 distinct CDR3 sequences; around 22% were seen once. Sequencing was carried out using blood. The receptors originated from a woman aged 25 to 39 with Graves' ophthalmopathy. CDR3s include the opening cysteine and the closing phenylalanine or tryptophan. Each record gives: D gene, V gene, J gene, clone size, CDR3 DNA, CDR3 protein. D genes are given only for firm matches. Rows may omit the clone size; those that give it use once, few, many or a size class.

-	TRBV7-2	TRBJ1-2	once	TGTGCCAGCAGCTTAAGTGAGCCTTGGGCCTTC	CASSLSEPWAF
-	TRBV20-1	TRBJ1-1	many	TGCAGTGCTAGTGGTCCGGAAAACACTGAAGCTTTCTTT	CSASGPENTEAFF
-	TRBV29-1	TRBJ1-5	many	TGCAGCGTTGAGGTAGGGGTTGGAGGCAATCAGCCCCAGCATTTT	CSVEVGVGGNQPQHF
-	TRBV12-3/TRBV12-4	TRBJ1-2	-	TGTGCCAGCAGCACAATAGTCCCCTACTATGGCTACACCTTC	CASSTIVPYYGYTF
-	TRBV12-3/TRBV12-4	TRBJ1-2	many	TGTGCCAGCAGTTTAGCAGACGGTGCGTGGGGCTACACCTTC	CASSLADGAWGYTF
TRBD2	TRBV7-9	TRBJ2-7	many	TGTGCCAGCAGCTTGAGCGGGGATGAATACGAGCAGTACTTC	CASSLSGDEYEQYF
-	TRBV10-3	TRBJ2-5	-	TGTGCCATCAGTGAGTCGCAGCCAGGCGGCCAAGAGACCCAGTACTTC	CAISESQPGGQETQYF
-	TRBV2	TRBJ1-3	many	TGTGCCAGCAGTGAAAGAATCAGGGTTTCAGGAAACACCATATATTTT	CASSERIRVSGNTIYF
TRBD2	TRBV20-1	TRBJ2-2	many	TGCAGTGCTCCCTCGCGGGGGAGCACCGGGGAGCTGTTTTTT	CSAPSRGSTGELFF
TRBD1	TRBV18	TRBJ1-1	few	TGTGCCAGCTCACAAAGTCCGGGACAGACTTTAACTTTAGCTTTCTTT	CASSQSPGQTLTLAFF
-	TRBV15	TRBJ2-7	-	TGTGCCACCAGACGCTCAGGGTCCGAGCAGTACTTC	CATRRSGSEQYF
TRBD1	TRBV11-2	TRBJ1-5	-	TGTGCCAGCAGCTTAGGAACAGGGGAGGCGAATCAGCCCCAGCATTTT	CASSLGTGEANQPQHF
-	TRBV6-5	TRBJ2-6	-	TGTGCCAGCAGTTACCTCGACACCTCTGGGGCCAACGTCCTGACTTTC	CASSYLDTSGANVLTF
TRBD2	TRBV14	TRBJ2-6	few	TGTGCCAGCAGCCAAGTCCCTAGCGGGGCCCCCTCTGGGGCCAACGTCCTGACTTTC	CASSQVPSGAPSGANVLTF
-	TRBV14	TRBJ1-1	many	TGTGCCAGCAGCCAAGATCACGGGGTAGACACTGAAGCTTTCTTT	CASSQDHGVDTEAFF
-	TRBV5-1	TRBJ1-2	-	TGCGCCAGCAGCTTGGTGGCAAACTATGGCTACACCTTC	CASSLVANYGYTF
TRBD1	TRBV5-1	TRBJ2-2	many	TGCGCCAGCAGACCGGACAGGGGGACCGGGGAGCTGTTTTTT	CASRPDRGTGELFF
TRBD1	TRBV20-1	TRBJ1-1	many	TGCAGTGCTAACCTCAACAGGGGTACTGAAGCTTTCTTT	CSANLNRGTEAFF
-	TRBV7-2	TRBJ2-7	many	TGTGCCAGCAGCTTACAATTCAGCTCCTACGAGCAGTACTTC	CASSLQFSSYEQYF
TRBD1	TRBV4-1	TRBJ2-7	-	TGCGCCAGCAGCCAAGATTCACAGGGGGTGGTCGAGCAGTACTTC	CASSQDSQGVVEQYF
-	TRBV7-3	TRBJ1-3	many	TGTGCCAGCAGCTCACAGCCTGGAAACACCATATATTTT	CASSSQPGNTIYF
-	TRBV6-5	TRBJ2-7	-	TGTGCCAGCAGCAACTCAGCCGGGACCTCACGCCAGTACTTC	CASSNSAGTSRQYF
TRBD1	TRBV7-9	TRBJ1-6	-	TGTGCCAGCAGATCAGGACAGGGACCCAATTCACCCCTCCACTTT	CASRSGQGPNSPLHF
-	TRBV13	TRBJ2-5	many	TGTGCCAGCACCTACCTCAGCGGGGAGACCCAGTACTTC	CASTYLSGETQYF
-	TRBV5-1	TRBJ1-1	few	TGCGCCAGCAGCTTGGAATGGCAGAACACTGAAGCTTTCTTT	CASSLEWQNTEAFF
-	TRBV7-2	TRBJ2-5	many	TGTGCCAGCAGCCGGGTTATGGCCTTAGAGACCCAGTACTTC	CASSRVMALETQYF
TRBD1	TRBV28	TRBJ2-5	-	TGTGCCAGCAGTTTGGGGGGACAGGGGGCCGGGGAGTACCAAGAGACCCAGTACTTC	CASSLGGQGAGEYQETQYF
-	TRBV6-5	TRBJ1-1	many	TGTGCCAGCAGTTATGGGCCAGTTTCAAGGCCGCCCTTTGAGGCTTTCTTT	CASSYGPVSRPPFEAFF
-	TRBV4-2	TRBJ2-5	-	TGTGCCAGCAGCACCACCGGACAGATACAAGAGGCCCAGTACTTC	CASSTTGQIQEAQYF
TRBD1	TRBV20-1	TRBJ2-5	many	TGCAGTGGTATGCCCGTCCCGGGACAGGGAAGAGAGACCCAGTACTTC	CSGMPVPGQGRETQYF
-	TRBV6-1	TRBJ1-1	many	TGTGCCAGCAGTGAAGCCCGGGACGGCGAAGCTTTCTTT	CASSEARDGEAFF
TRBD1	TRBV7-3	TRBJ2-2	-	TGTGCCAGCAGCTTACAGGGGGCCCCGAACACCGGGGAGCTGTTTTTT	CASSLQGAPNTGELFF
-	TRBV12-3/TRBV12-4	TRBJ2-5	many	TGTGCCAGCACTCTCAGGGAGATAGAAGAGACCCAGTACTTC	CASTLREIEETQYF
-	TRBV20-1	TRBJ2-4	many	TGCAGTGCTAGAGATGGCCAATTTAACATTAAGTACTTC	CSARDGQFNIKYF
-	TRBV7-6	TRBJ1-5	few	TGTGCCAGCAGCTTAAACCGGAACCATCAGCCCCAGCATTTT	CASSLNRNHQPQHF
-	TRBV24-1	TRBJ1-1	-	TGTGCCTGCGGGGACGAACCGAACACTGAAGCTTTCTTT	CACGDEPNTEAFF
-	TRBV18	TRBJ1-1	many	TGTGCCAGCTCAGGCATAGAGGCTCTGAACACTGAAGCTTTCTTT	CASSGIEALNTEAFF
-	TRBV7-2	TRBJ1-1	-	TGTGCCAGCAGACGTGGCTTGGAAGAGGCTGAAGCTTTCTTT	CASRRGLEEAEAFF
-	TRBV12-3/TRBV12-4	TRBJ2-6	many	TGTGCCAGCAGCCAGACGGAGTCTGGGGCCAACGTCCTGACTTTC	CASSQTESGANVLTF
TRBD1	TRBV27	TRBJ2-7	many	TGTGCCAGCAGTTCCTCCGGGACAGGGGTCGCCTACGAGCAGTACTTC	CASSSSGTGVAYEQYF